The entry that follows covers one T cell receptor beta chain sequence. Per the original methods: Amplifying reference gene primers gave estimates of nucleated cell counts. Using immunoSEQ multiplex PCR, the repertoire was profiled, and TCRdb retains in-frame clones only, with some absent. V and J calls and clone size are as listed in that table; D and trimming were resolved from the DNA. The sample carries roughly 120,000 clones, 65% to 90% recorded once. These data belong to a study of blood T cell repertoires in COVID-19. Study in general: Collection of acute and convalescent COVID-19 samples took place in the United States, Italy and Spain. Sample material is recorded as cDNA or gDNA derived from T cells, B-cell-depleted T cells, or PBMCs.

Germline V gives CDR1 SGHNT, CDR2 YYREEE (reference sequence). Germline trimming cut 5 bases from V and 2 bases from J; bases unmatched to any gene: 9. The CDR3 runs 16 residues. Sequencing used peripheral blood. The sequence was obtained from a human donor in a cohort sampled during active COVID-19. This chain joins TRBV5-4 and TRBJ2-3; 9 bases agree with TRBD1. The chain's CDR3 is CASRQQGAGDTDTQYF. CDR3 nucleotide sequence: TGTGCCAGCAGGCAACAGGGGGCAGGAGACACAGATACGCAGTATTTT. The entire variable domain, with the rest obtained from reference TRBV5-4 and TRBJ2-3, is as follows: ETGVTQSPTHLIKTRGQQVTLRCSSQSGHNTVSWYQQALGQGPQFIFQYYREEENGRGNFPPRFSGLQFPNYSSELNVNALELDDSALYLCASRQQGAGDTDTQYFGPGTRLTVL.